This TCR beta chain is drawn from a study of T cell repertoires in aging, cancer and after chemotherapy. Multiplex touch-down PCR with TRB-A/B primers amplified rearranged V-D-J TRB sequences. TCRdb itself ran the multiplex PCR reads through MiXCR, one entry per CDR3 protein. This table holds several thousand distinct CDR3 sequences, 30% found once. CDR3 length: 12 residues. Germline CDR1 and CDR2: KGHDR and SFDVKD. To note about this clonotype: Mismatch with germline at one junction end may stem from a read error.

The template was genomic DNA from peripheral blood, not RNA. The TCR comes from a human donor with a blood cancer. Sample: blood. This chain uses TRBV24-1 with TRBJ1-2, with D possibly TRBD1 on 5 matching bases. CDR3 loop: CVTRSGRNGYTF. The CDR3 DNA reads as TGTGTCACCAGATCGGGACGAAATGGCTACACCTTC.